This T cell receptor (beta chain) was retrieved from a study of breast tumors, draining lymph nodes, adjacent tissues. TCRdb analysed the multiplex PCR reads with MiXCR anew, one entry per CDR3 protein. This table has tens of thousands of distinct CDR3 sequences, 63% appearing once. The length of the CDR3 is 13 residues. CDR1 is SEHNR and CDR2 is FQNEAQ in the germline V gene (reference sequence). Trimming pared 5 bases from V and 8 bases from J, leaving 13 bases between. The sequence derives from a female donor with breast cancer. Some clones in this sample may be carry-over from other donors' samples. Specimen: breast tumor tissue. V and J are TRBV7-9 and TRBJ2-1; D ambiguous. In DNA, the CDR3 is TGTGCCAGCAGCCCGACCCGCTGGGATGAGCAGTTCTTC. Its translation is CASSPTRWDEQFF.